The rows below give T cell receptor beta chains drawn from one sample of a study of cytomegalovirus exposure and HLA in healthy donors. Assay used: immunoSEQ multiplex PCR; TCRdb lists only in-frame clones, some missing. The sample includes some 310,000 clones, approximately 88% of them seen just once. The sequenced sample consisted of PBMCs. These receptors were obtained from a man aged 30 to 39 in good health and CMV-seronegative. The CDR3 runs from the conserved cysteine through the conserved F or W. The D gene is left open where the match is weak. Size is omitted from some rows. Given values are once, few, many or a class for expanded clones.

J gene	D gene	clone size	V gene	CDR3 protein	CDR3 DNA
TRBJ2-7	TRBD2	.	TRBV10-1	CASSLTAGLAEYEQYF	TGCGCCAGCAGCCTCACCGCGGGACTAGCGGAATACGAGCAGTACTTC
TRBJ2-3	TRBD2	.	TRBV18	CASSLFAGTSSTDTQYF	TGTGCCAGCTCACTATTCGCCGGGACTAGCAGCACAGATACGCAGTATTTT
TRBJ1-1	TRBD1	.	TRBV14	CASSQESGQVNTEAFF	TGTGCCAGCAGCCAAGAATCAGGACAGGTAAACACTGAAGCTTTCTTT
TRBJ1-2	.	.	TRBV27	CASREGYKPNYGYTF	TGTGCCAGCAGGGAGGGTTACAAGCCTAACTATGGCTACACCTTC
TRBJ2-7	.	.	TRBV19	CASSISRGSYEQYF	TGTGCCAGTAGTATATCAAGGGGGTCCTACGAGCAGTACTTC
TRBJ2-2	.	once	TRBV25-1	CASSGPGVTGELFF	TGTGCCAGCAGTGGGCCGGGGGTTACCGGGGAGCTGTTTTTT
TRBJ1-4	.	.	TRBV7-9	CASSPRLRTGEKLFF	TGTGCCAGCAGCCCCCGACTCCGTACGGGTGAAAAACTGTTTTTT
TRBJ1-5	.	few	TRBV30	CAWSQGSNQPQHF	TGTGCCTGGAGCCAGGGGAGCAATCAGCCCCAGCATTTT
TRBJ2-7	.	.	TRBV18	CASSDRGTGRETISPYEQYF	TGTGCCAGCTCTGACAGGGGAACAGGGAGGGAGACCATATCCCCCTACGAGCAGTACTTC
TRBJ2-5	.	.	TRBV6-6	CASSRRNEPRETQYF	TGTGCCAGCAGTCGTCGGAACGAACCTAGGGAGACCCAGTACTTC
TRBJ1-1	.	.	TRBV18	CASSPRGGNTEAFF	TGTGCCAGCTCACCACGAGGGGGGAACACTGAAGCTTTCTTT
TRBJ2-7	.	few	TRBV6-5	CASSAGYEQYF	TGTGCCAGCAGTGCAGGCTACGAGCAGTACTTC
TRBJ1-1	.	once	TRBV6-5	CASSQEGSEAFF	TGTGCCAGCAGCCAGGAGGGGTCTGAAGCTTTCTTT
TRBJ1-5	TRBD1	.	TRBV30	CAWSRGQGGQPQHF	TGTGCCTGGAGCCGTGGACAGGGGGGTCAGCCCCAGCATTTT
TRBJ2-2	.	few	TRBV5-1	CASSPRTGTGELFF	TGCGCCAGCAGCCCCAGAACAGGGACCGGGGAGCTGTTTTTT
TRBJ2-5	.	.	TRBV7-8	CASRPPGIQETQYF	TGTGCCAGCAGACCTCCGGGAATTCAAGAGACCCAGTACTTC
TRBJ1-1	.	.	TRBV6-5	CASRWRGLRTEAFF	TGTGCCAGCAGGTGGAGGGGTTTAAGAACTGAAGCTTTCTTT
TRBJ2-7	TRBD1	few	TRBV27	CASSFGTGTYEQYF	TGTGCCAGCAGTTTTGGGACAGGGACCTACGAGCAGTACTTC
TRBJ2-2	.	.	TRBV9	CASSGRDTGELFF	TGTGCCAGCAGCGGGAGGGACACCGGGGAGCTGTTTTTT
TRBJ2-7	TRBD2	.	TRBV5-8	CASSLNSGGAYEQYF	TGTGCCAGCAGCTTGAATAGCGGGGGAGCCTACGAGCAGTACTTC
TRBJ2-3	TRBD1	.	TRBV11-3	CASSPLPGTASTDTQYF	TGTGCCAGCAGCCCACTCCCCGGGACAGCTAGCACAGATACGCAGTATTTT
TRBJ1-2	TRBD1	once	TRBV19	CASRQGIYGYTF	TGTGCCAGTCGACAGGGGATCTATGGCTACACCTTC
TRBJ1-1	TRBD1	.	TRBV29-1	CSARTGNTEAFF	TGCAGCGCACGGACAGGGAACACTGAAGCTTTCTTT
TRBJ2-3	TRBD2	.	TRBV2	CASSVERGASDTQYF	TGTGCCAGCAGTGTGGAGCGGGGGGCCTCCGATACGCAGTATTTT
TRBJ2-2	TRBD1	once	TRBV6-5	CASSPGDRNTGELFF	TGTGCCAGCAGTCCAGGGGACAGGAACACCGGGGAGCTGTTTTTT
TRBJ2-2	.	.	TRBV5-1	CASSGGNTGELFF	TGCGCCAGCAGCGGCGGTAACACCGGGGAGCTGTTTTTT